This T cell receptor (beta chain) was recovered during a study of Ad26.COV2.S vaccination and SARS-CoV-2 variants. This CDR3 spans 14 amino acids. Germline-derived CDR1 and CDR2 are LGHDT and YNNKEL (reference sequence). V lost 8 bases, J lost 6 bases, and 9 bases stayed unmatched. The data were produced by immunoSEQ multiplex PCR, yet TCRdb's version contains in-frame clones alone and is incomplete. Of about 400,000 clones listed, about nine tenths are singletons. Worth noting for this clone: Its antigen remains unknown.

Notes on the study in general: Vaccinees showed greater spike-specific TCR breadth than placebo recipients. Whether participants received vaccine or placebo, their non-spike TCR breadth was similar.

Indicated treatment: approximately 18 received Ad26.COV2.S at low or high dose, single or two shots; several received placebo; per-sample allocation not given. Collection of samples fell on day 63 after the first vaccine or placebo injection. Its platform was an Ad26 vector, and its expressed antigen was Wuhan-strain SARS-CoV-2 spike. The rearrangement joins TRBV3-1 (or the pseudogene TRBV3-2) to TRBJ2-3; 9 bases map to TRBD2. Sequenced here: peripheral blood, sampled in a trial of Ad26.COV2.S vaccine versus placebo. The TCR was taken from a person aged 18-60 years who received the Ad26.COV2.S COVID-19 vaccine or a placebo. The CDR3 loop is CASGGLAGGDTQYF. The CDR3 nucleotides read TGTGCCAGCGGGGGACTAGCAGGTGGGGATACGCAGTATTTT.